The clone carrying this TCR beta chain was counted a few times. The authors' processing: Amplified reference gene primers provided the basis for estimating nucleated cell counts. The data were produced by immunoSEQ multiplex PCR, yet TCRdb's version contains in-frame clones alone and is incomplete. The DNA gave D and trimming, while V, J and clone size come from that table. This repertoire shows some 110,000 clones, roughly 89% found once; its top ten account for under 4%. Cohort assignment relied on participant-reported clinical history. This sample was included in a study of blood T cell repertoires in COVID-19. Study overall: The cDNA or gDNA used as material had been derived from T cells, B-cell-depleted T cells, or PBMCs.

Trimming removed 4 bases from V and 1 base from J, with 6 bases in between. This CDR3 is 13 amino acids long. CDR1 is ENHRY and CDR2 is SYGVKD in the germline V gene. The source is a woman in her 30s who had recovered from COVID-19. Sequencing was performed on PBMCs or T cells enriched from blood (not recorded which). This chain uses TRBV10-3 with TRBJ2-3; D ambiguous. In nucleotides, the CDR3 is TGTGCCATCAGTGGGCAGGGCACAGATACGCAGTATTTT. Translated, it gives CAISGQGTDTQYF.